These 26 T cell receptor beta chains originate from one sample sequenced in a study of regulatory T cells in long-lasting Graves disease. According to the study, TCR beta libraries were built with iRepertoire HTBI primers and CDR3-region Arm-PCR. Each CDR3 protein gets one entry after TCRdb re-called the multiplex PCR reads with MiXCR. The table lists under 700,000 distinct CDR3 sequences, about 16% of them singletons. Time point meaning: newly diagnosed GD, antithyroid drugs for less than 3 months. PBMCs provided the RNA from which the TCR library was made. This sample was shared with a second study, whose subject was T cells in Graves' hyperthyroidism and ophthalmopathy.

The input for sequencing was peripheral blood mononuclear cells (PBMCs), taken at new diagnosis, from a patient treated with antithyroid drugs. All receptors come from a woman aged 35 to 59 with Graves disease.

This clonotype turned up a few times. The chain has TRBV19 and TRBJ2-3; 10 bases line up with TRBD2. Germline CDR1 reads LNHDA; CDR2 reads SQIVND (reference sequence). V trimming: 5 bases; J trimming: 4 bases; junction bases outside the gene matches: 6. The CDR3 contains 15 residues. CDR3 sequence reads: CASSASGGAPDTQYF. The CDR3 nucleotides are TGTGCCAGTAGTGCCAGCGGGGGGGCCCCAGATACGCAGTATTTT.

This clonotype occurred many times. The chain is built from TRBV6-5 and TRBJ2-4; a possible D gene is TRBD1 (6 bases). Germline V gives CDR1 MNHEY, CDR2 SVGAGI. V was clipped by 2 bases and J by 9 bases, with 17 bases between them. There are 15 residues in the CDR3. The CDR3 DNA is TGTGCCAGCAGTTACGCCTACAGGGCATCGGGCATTCAGTACTTC. It yields the protein CASSYAYRASGIQYF.

This clonotype showed up just a few times. This sequence joins TRBV7-3 and TRBJ2-7, with 8 bases aligning to TRBD2. The junction had 10 bases not matched to a gene; V was cut back by 0 bases and J by 3 bases. The CDR3 consists of 17 residues. The germline gives CDR1 SGHTA, CDR2 FQGTGA. CDR3 sequence (DNA): TGTGCCAGCAGCTTAACGATCTCGGGGGGGAGAGTCTACGAGCAGTACTTC. Residues: CASSLTISGGRVYEQYF.

This clonotype was seen repeatedly, ten times or more. The V and J genes are TRBV28 and TRBJ2-5; TRBD1 aligns across 9 bases. Germline values: CDR1 MDHEN, CDR2 SYDVKM. This CDR3 contains 15 residues. V shed 4 bases, J shed 2 bases, and the junction held 5 bases outside the gene matches. DNA for the CDR3: TGTGCCAGCAGTTCCTCGACAGGGGGACAAGAGACCCAGTACTTC. Translating it yields CASSSSTGGQETQYF. Together with reference TRBV28 and TRBJ2-5, the CDR3 gives the full variable domain: DVKVTQSSRYLVKRTGEKVFLECVQDMDHENMFWYRQDPGLGLRLIYFSYDVKMKEKGDIPEGYSVSREKKERFSLILESASTNQTSMYLCASSSSTGGQETQYFGPGTRLLVL.

The V gene is TRBV10-3, the J gene TRBJ2-3, with 10 bases aligning to TRBD1. Trimming removed 8 bases from V and 2 bases from J; junction bases left unmatched: 7. CDR1 ENHRY and CDR2 SYGVKD come from the germline V gene. The CDR3 has 15 residues. The DNA of the CDR3 is TGTGCCATCCGACTGGACAGGGGGGCCACAGATACGCAGTATTTT. Protein product: CAIRLDRGATDTQYF.

This clonotype has only a few counts. The chain uses TRBV27 and TRBJ2-1; D gene uncertain. The CDR3 spans 14 residues. Germline-derived CDR1 and CDR2 are MNHEY and SMNVEV (reference sequence). Trimming pared 4 bases from V and 6 bases from J, leaving 13 bases between. The CDR3 loop is CASSSGVVPNEQFF. CDR3 sequence (DNA): TGTGCCAGCAGTTCTGGGGTCGTTCCCAATGAGCAGTTCTTC.

This clonotype was counted only a few times. One end of the junction fails to match germline, which may point to a read error. The V gene is TRBV5-5, the J gene TRBJ1-2; 12 bases align to TRBD1. The CDR3 totals 15 residues. Germline V gene lookup returns CDR1 SGHKS and CDR2 YYEKEE (reference sequence). This CDR3 reads CASSLGQGAANGYTF. DNA of the CDR3: TGTGCCAGCAGTTTGGGACAGGGGGCGGCGAATGGCTACACCTTC.

This clonotype was seen many times. V gene TRBV11-3 combines with J gene TRBJ2-5, with no clear D. The CDR3 covers 14 residues. Per the germline V gene, CDR1 is SGHNT and CDR2 is YENEEA. The V gene lost 0 bases and the J gene lost 2 bases, with 7 bases spanning the gap. The CDR3 bases are TGTGCCAGCAGCTTAGAGGCGATTCAAGAGACCCAGTACTTC. This sequence encodes CASSLEAIQETQYF. The full variable domain, rest sourced from reference TRBV11-3 and TRBJ2-5, is EAGVVQSPRYKIIEKKQPVAFWCNPISGHNTLYWYLQNLGQGPELLIRYENEEAVDDSQLPKDRFSAERLKGVDSTLKIQPAELGDSAVYLCASSLEAIQETQYFGPGTRLLVL.

This clonotype was seen many times. The chain combines TRBV24-1 with TRBJ1-6; no clear D gene. Trimming cost V 12 bases and J 9 bases, with 20 bases left between them. The CDR3 length is 14 residues. The germline V gene encodes CDR1 KGHDR and CDR2 SFDVKD. The CDR3, as DNA: TGTGCCGGTACCATTCCGGGAGTATTTTCACCCCTCCACTTT. Its translation: CAGTIPGVFSPLHF.

This clonotype turned up a few times. The V gene is TRBV7-8, the J gene TRBJ2-1; perhaps TRBD2 as D (6 bases). The CDR3 has 14 amino acids. V was trimmed by 1 base and J by 10 bases, leaving 14 bases between them. Germline V CDR1 and CDR2: SGHVS, FQNEAQ. The CDR3 loop reads CASSLGGGVPEQFF. CDR3 DNA sequence: TGTGCCAGCAGCTTAGGGGGAGGTGTCCCGGAGCAGTTCTTC.

The chain joins TRBV20-1 to TRBJ1-6, with 7 bases identical to TRBD1. V gave up 0 bases and J gave up 4 bases; unmatched junction bases: 3. Germline loops: CDR1 DFQATT, CDR2 SNEGSKA (reference sequence). The length of the CDR3 is 15 residues. CDR3 residues: CSARDRGRYNSPLHF. CDR3 DNA sequence: TGCAGTGCTAGAGACAGGGGGAGATATAATTCACCCCTCCACTTT.

There are a few counts of this clonotype. The chain uses TRBV2 and TRBJ2-3, with TRBD1 as a possible D gene (5 bases). The germline CDR1 and CDR2 sequences are SNHLY and FYNNEI. CDR3 length equals 12 residues. V lost 7 bases and J lost 1, with 6 bases in between. This CDR3 reads CASTGRTDTQYF. The DNA for the CDR3 is TGTGCCAGCACAGGGCGCACAGATACGCAGTATTTT. The whole variable domain, filled in from reference TRBV2 and TRBJ2-3, reads EPEVTQTPSHQVTQMGQEVILRCVPISNHLYFYWYRQILGQKVEFLVSFYNNEISEKSEIFDDQFSVERPDGSNFTLKIRSTKLEDSAMYFCASTGRTDTQYFGPGTRLTVL.

This clonotype has just a few counts. This chain uses TRBV6-1 with TRBJ1-5; weak D call: TRBD1 (5 bases). CDR3 length: 15 amino acids. CDR1 MNHNS and CDR2 SASEGT come from the germline V gene. V was shortened by 6 bases and J by 4 bases, with 16 bases between the two germline ends. CDR3 in amino acids: CASRADTTGNQPQHF. In DNA form, the CDR3 reads TGTGCCAGCAGAGCGGACACCACGGGAAATCAGCCCCAGCATTTT.

This clonotype turned up a few times. This chain joins TRBV24-1 and TRBJ1-5; D remains unclear. The CDR3 spans 14 residues. CDR1 KGHDR and CDR2 SFDVKD come from the germline V gene. V lost 5 bases and J 0 bases, leaving 7 bases between the germline ends. The CDR3 DNA reads as TGTGCCACCAGTGGGCCGGGTAGCAATCAGCCCCAGCATTTT. Its translation: CATSGPGSNQPQHF.

This clonotype was counted at least ten times. This chain uses TRBV6-5 with TRBJ2-1; maybe TRBD2 (6 bases). The CDR3 is made up of 16 amino acids. Germline values: CDR1 MNHEY, CDR2 SVGAGI. V was clipped by 0 bases and J by 0 bases, with 9 bases between them. The CDR3 reads CASSYSYGSSYNEQFF. CDR3 nucleotide sequence: TGTGCCAGCAGTTACTCTTACGGGAGCTCCTACAATGAGCAGTTCTTC.

This clonotype occurred a few times. This may be a read error, as it is one base from a much larger clone. A read error is likely, as this CDR3 ends without the conserved phenylalanine or tryptophan. The DNA is left out, because the CDR3 cannot be placed on it with certainty; the CDR3 is given as TCRdb lists it. This chain joins TRBV11-2 and TRBJ2-3; TRBD1, as called in the table, went unchecked against the DNA. Germline assignment: CDR1 SGHAT and CDR2 FQNNGV. The CDR3 totals 15 residues, both ends included. CDR3 sequence reads: CASSLVGTGIYEQYL.

This clonotype was seen ten or more times. The gene calls are TRBV2 and TRBJ2-3; TRBD1 aligns across 9 bases. The CDR3 is 16 amino acids. The junction had 8 bases not matched to a gene; V was cut back by 2 bases and J by 5 bases. Germline V gene sequence: CDR1 SNHLY, CDR2 FYNNEI. Here the CDR3 reads CASSEMGDRAGDTQYF. As DNA, the CDR3 is TGTGCCAGCAGTGAAATGGGGGACAGGGCAGGAGATACGCAGTATTTT.

This clonotype appeared a few times. As DNA, the CDR3 is TGCAGCGTGGGGCGGAAACACAATGAGCAGTTCTTC. As protein: CSVGRKHNEQFF. The V call is TRBV29-1, the J call TRBJ2-1; perhaps TRBD1 as D (5 bases). This CDR3 has 12 residues. Germline loops: CDR1 SQVTM, CDR2 ANQGSEA. V gave up 6 bases and J gave up 5 bases, with 11 bases separating them.

This clonotype was seen ten or more times. CDR3 amino acids: CATKGQGNQPQHF. CDR3 coding DNA: TGTGCCACCAAGGGTCAGGGGAATCAGCCCCAGCATTTT. This rearrangement joins TRBV2 to TRBJ1-5; D may be TRBD1 (6 bases). Germline-derived CDR1 and CDR2 are SNHLY and FYNNEI. The CDR3 has 13 amino acids. V lost 10 bases and J lost 4, with 14 bases in between.

This clonotype came up many times. V and J are TRBV6-2 or TRBV6-3 and TRBJ2-2; D might be TRBD1 (6 bases). Trimming removed 4 bases from V and 2 bases from J, with 11 bases in between. The CDR3 is 15 residues long. The germline CDR1 and CDR2 sequences are MNHEY and SVGEGT. The chain's CDR3 is CASSSGTTNTGELFF. The CDR3 bases are TGTGCCAGCAGTTCCGGGACAACCAACACCGGGGAGCTGTTTTTT.

The gene calls are TRBV6-1 and TRBJ1-2; D gene unclear. Germline V gene sequence: CDR1 MNHNS, CDR2 SASEGT. V was pared by 8 bases and J by 4 bases, with 11 bases between. The length of the CDR3 is 12 residues. CDR3 protein: CASHEGSYGYTF. In nucleotides, the CDR3 is TGTGCCAGCCACGAGGGCAGCTATGGCTACACCTTC.

Comments on this clonotype: This may arise from a read error, as a much more abundant clone is one base away. The chain has TRBV2 and TRBJ1-1; 7 bases line up with TRBD1. The CDR3 is 12 amino acids. The V gene end was trimmed by 6 bases and the J gene end by 8 bases; junction bases not matched to a gene: 6. Germline V gives CDR1 SNHLY, CDR2 FYNNEI. The CDR3 sequence: CASRGTESEAFF. The CDR3 DNA is TGTGCCAGCAGGGGGACAGAATCGGAAGCTTTCTTT.

At least ten counts were recorded for this clonotype. V gene TRBV20-1 combines with J gene TRBJ2-7; possible D gene TRBD2, 6 bases. From germline, CDR1 is DFQATT and CDR2 SNEGSKA (reference sequence). The CDR3 totals 12 residues. V was cut by 4 bases and J by 3 bases, with 10 bases left in between. The CDR3: CSAKGGVYEQYF. As DNA, the CDR3 is TGCAGTGCTAAAGGCGGGGTCTACGAGCAGTACTTC.

V is TRBV7-9 and J is TRBJ1-1; D gene uncertain. Trimming pared 1 base from V and 2 bases from J, leaving 14 bases between. CDR3 length: 16 amino acids. CDR1 and CDR2 from the germline V gene are SEHNR and FQNEAQ (reference sequence). CDR3 sequence reads: CASSLGLAGYNTEAFF. In DNA, the CDR3 is TGTGCCAGCAGCTTAGGATTGGCAGGATACAACACTGAAGCTTTCTTT.

DNA of the CDR3: TGTGCCAGTAGTATTTCCGGGCCCTACAATGAGCAGTTCTTC. Translating gives CASSISGPYNEQFF. J is TRBJ2-1 and V is TRBV19; no clear D. CDR1 is LNHDA, CDR2 SQIVND, per germline (reference sequence). The CDR3 length is 14 residues. The V end was cut by 3 bases, the J end by 2 bases, with 8 bases between.

In its sample, this clonotype was seen a few times. The chain joins TRBV7-9 to TRBJ2-5; possibly TRBD1 for D (6 bases). In germline, CDR1 is SEHNR, CDR2 FQNEAQ (reference sequence). The V end lost 6 bases, the J end lost 9 bases, and 20 bases lay between the germline ends. The CDR3 has 14 amino acids. CDR3 in amino acids: CASSPRTEVLAQYF. The CDR3 DNA follows: TGTGCCAGCAGTCCCCGGACAGAGGTCCTGGCCCAGTACTTC. The full variable domain, with the rest looked up from reference TRBV7-9 and TRBJ2-5, is DTGVSQNPRHKITKRGQNVTFRCDPISEHNRLYWYRQTLGQGPEFLTYFQNEAQLEKSRLLSDRFSAERPKGSFSTLEIQRTEQGDSAMYLCASSPRTEVLAQYFGPGTRLLVL.